The present entry profiles one TCR beta chain with its context. This specimen belongs to a study of shared T cell receptors in the human thymus. Germline V CDR1 and CDR2: SGHVT, SQSDAQ. V trimming: 4 bases; J trimming: 5 bases; junction bases outside the gene matches: 9. The length of the CDR3 is 16 residues. Here immunoSEQ multiplex PCR was the method, and the copy in TCRdb shows in-frame clones only, minus some. The sample includes hundreds of thousands of clones, about 95% of them seen just once. The specimen was thymocytes. The V gene is TRBV7-4, the J gene TRBJ2-3; TRBD2 matches 10 bases. The source is a human donor. The CDR3 sequence is CASSSQAGGPGDTQYF. The CDR3 nucleotides read TGTGCCAGCAGCTCTCAAGCGGGAGGGCCGGGAGATACGCAGTATTTT.